The source of this TCR beta chain is a study of blood T cells in healthy people across ages. Study-level points and caveats: Naive and antigen-experienced cells were not separated, limiting conclusive comparison.

Concerning this clonotype itself: Its antigen is unknown.

This CDR3 region has 14 residues. Germline loops: CDR1 ENHRY, CDR2 SYGVKD. Sample donors were healthy Caucasian individuals that came from Russia, aged roughly 6 to 90. Each individual donor underwent a draw of approximately 10 milliliters of peripheral blood. A second about 7 to 12 cycle PCR used barcoded and J-beta primers. Each cDNA molecule received a tag from a template-switch adaptor that had 12 random nucleotides. MiXCR, run by TCRdb on the 5' RACE reads, gives a single entry per CDR3 protein. The top ten hold 23% of the sample, which has 1.5 million to 2 million distinct CDR3 sequences, about two fifths seen once.

Source material: blood. The chain combines TRBV10-3 with TRBJ1-4; D perhaps matches TRBD1 (6 bases). This TCR derives from a human donor in good health. CDR3 protein: CASRADRANEKLFF. As DNA, the CDR3 is TGTGCTTCCCGGGCGGACAGAGCTAATGAAAAACTGTTTTTT.